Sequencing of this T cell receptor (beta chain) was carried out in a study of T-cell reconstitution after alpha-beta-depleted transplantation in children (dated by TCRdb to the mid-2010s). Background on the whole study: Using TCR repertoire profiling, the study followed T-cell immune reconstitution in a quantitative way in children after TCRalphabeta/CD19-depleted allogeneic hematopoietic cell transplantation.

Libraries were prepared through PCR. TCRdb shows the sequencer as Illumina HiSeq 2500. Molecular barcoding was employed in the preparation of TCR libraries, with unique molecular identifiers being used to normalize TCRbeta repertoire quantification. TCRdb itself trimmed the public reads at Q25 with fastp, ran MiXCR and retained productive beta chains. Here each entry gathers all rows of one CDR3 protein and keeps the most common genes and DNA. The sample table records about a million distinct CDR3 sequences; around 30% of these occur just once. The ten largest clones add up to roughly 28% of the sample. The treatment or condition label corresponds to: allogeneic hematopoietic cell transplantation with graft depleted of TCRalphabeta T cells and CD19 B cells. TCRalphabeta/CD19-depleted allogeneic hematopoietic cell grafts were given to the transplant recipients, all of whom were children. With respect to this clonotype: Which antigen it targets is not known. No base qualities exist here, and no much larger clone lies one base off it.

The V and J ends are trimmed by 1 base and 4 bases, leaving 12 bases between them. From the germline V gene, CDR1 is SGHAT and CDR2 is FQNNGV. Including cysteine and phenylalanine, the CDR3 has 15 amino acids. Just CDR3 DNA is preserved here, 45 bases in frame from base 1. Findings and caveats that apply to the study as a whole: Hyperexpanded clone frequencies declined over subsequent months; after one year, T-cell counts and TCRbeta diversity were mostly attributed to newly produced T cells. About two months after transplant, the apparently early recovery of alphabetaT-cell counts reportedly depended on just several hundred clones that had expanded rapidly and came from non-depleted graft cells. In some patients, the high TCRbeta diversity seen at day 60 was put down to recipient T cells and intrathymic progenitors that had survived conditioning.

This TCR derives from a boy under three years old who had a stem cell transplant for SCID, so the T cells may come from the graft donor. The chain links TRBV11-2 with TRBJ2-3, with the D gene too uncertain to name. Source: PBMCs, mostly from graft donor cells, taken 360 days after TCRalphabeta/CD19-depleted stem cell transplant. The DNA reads TGTGCCAGCAGCTTAGGGTCTGTGTCTGCAGATACGCAGTATTTT. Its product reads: CASSLGSVSADTQYF.